The 22 T cell receptor beta chains below come from one sample, sequenced in a study of technical replicates of blood from a handful of donors. Using immunoSEQ multiplex PCR, the repertoire was profiled, and TCRdb retains in-frame clones only, with some absent. The table lists approximately 79,000 clones, roughly nine tenths of them singletons. Specimen: T cells isolated from PBMCs. These receptors originate from a human donor in good health.

This rearrangement joins TRBV27 to TRBJ2-3; 7 bases fit TRBD2. Germline V gene data show CDR1 as MNHEY and CDR2 as SMNVEV (reference sequence). This CDR3 is built from 16 residues. Trimming took 2 bases from V and 3 from J; bases not matched to a gene: 8. As DNA, the CDR3 is TGTGCCAGCAGTTTACATTGGCGGGAGATAACAGATACGCAGTATTTT. Amino acids: CASSLHWREITDTQYF.

This rearrangement joins TRBV4-3 to TRBJ1-4; 8 bases line up with TRBD1. V was clipped by 3 bases and J by 7 bases; unmatched bases: 7. The CDR3 spans 15 residues. Germline V gene data show CDR1 as LGHNA and CDR2 as YSLEER. The CDR3 sequence: CASSHPQGDREKLFF. The DNA for the CDR3 is TGCGCCAGCAGCCATCCACAGGGGGACCGTGAAAAACTGTTTTTT.

CDR3: CASSQGTGGHYGYTF. The CDR3 nucleotides read TGCGCCAGCAGCCAAGGGACAGGGGGGCACTATGGCTACACCTTC. This rearrangement joins TRBV4-3 to TRBJ1-2, with 10 positions matching TRBD1. The V gene's germline CDR1 is LGHNA and CDR2 YSLEER. The CDR3 covers 15 residues. V lost 1 base and J lost 3; bases outside the gene matches: 2.

The chain employs TRBV20-1 and TRBJ2-7; D is possibly TRBD1 (5 bases). From germline, CDR1 is DFQATT and CDR2 SNEGSKA (reference sequence). Trimming removed 2 bases at V and 6 bases at J, with 8 bases between. The length of the CDR3 is 11 residues. The CDR3 protein is CSARYQGEQYF. CDR3 DNA: TGCAGTGCTAGATACCAGGGCGAGCAGTACTTC.

CDR3 amino acids: CASSETGVEQYF. CDR3 coding DNA: TGTGCCAGCAGCGAGACAGGGGTGGAGCAGTACTTC. The V call is TRBV11-2, the J call TRBJ2-7, with TRBD1 matching 8 bases. The CDR3 has 12 residues. Germline CDR1 reads SGHAT; CDR2 reads FQNNGV. The junction had 4 bases not matched to a gene; V was cut back by 5 bases and J by 7 bases. Full variable domain (missing parts from reference TRBV11-2 and TRBJ2-7): EAGVAQSPRYKIIEKRQSVAFWCNPISGHATLYWYQQILGQGPKLLIQFQNNGVVDDSQLPKDRFSAERLKGVDSTLKIQPAKLEDSAVYLCASSETGVEQYFGPGTRLTVT.

The chain is built from TRBV15 and TRBJ2-3, with a weak D call TRBD2 (5 bases). Germline V gives CDR1 LNHNV, CDR2 YYDKDF (reference sequence). Trimming removed 1 base at V and 2 bases at J, with 10 bases between. This CDR3 is built from 15 residues. In DNA, the CDR3 is TGTGCCACCAGCAGAGGGTCGGGGAACACAGATACGCAGTATTTT. Translation gives CATSRGSGNTDTQYF.

This chain links TRBV30 with TRBJ1-1; 10 nucleotides line up with TRBD1. This CDR3 comprises 14 residues. Germline V lookup: CDR1 GTSNPN, CDR2 SVGIG (reference sequence). The junction had 2 bases not matched to a gene; V was cut back by 3 bases and J by 1 base. The CDR3 bases are TGTGCCTGGAGGGGACAGGGGTCGAACACTGAAGCTTTCTTT. This sequence encodes CAWRGQGSNTEAFF.

This chain uses TRBV4-1 with TRBJ2-3, with TRBD2 matching 15 bases. The CDR3 length is 19 residues. V lost 0 bases, J lost 4 bases, and 8 bases stayed unmatched. Germline assignment: CDR1 MGHRA and CDR2 YSYEKL. The CDR3 spells CASSQDLSRTSGRADTQYF. CDR3 bases: TGCGCCAGCAGCCAAGATCTCTCCCGGACTAGCGGGAGGGCAGATACGCAGTATTTT.

This chain links TRBV5-8 with TRBJ2-3; perhaps TRBD1 as D (6 bases). The V gene's germline CDR1 is SGHTS and CDR2 YDEGEE. This CDR3 contains 14 residues. Trimming shortened V by 2 bases and J by 6 bases, and 13 bases separated the two germline ends. The chain's CDR3 is CASSFPGEWDTQYF. The CDR3 region has the DNA TGTGCCAGCAGCTTCCCAGGGGAGTGGGATACGCAGTATTTT.

The V and J genes are TRBV9 and TRBJ2-1; a possible D gene is TRBD1 (6 bases). V dropped 3 bases and J dropped 0 bases, with 16 bases sitting between them. In germline, CDR1 is SGDLS, CDR2 YYNGEE. This CDR3 has 17 amino acids. In DNA form, the CDR3 reads TGTGCCAGCAGCGGACGGACAGCCCTTAGCTCCTACAATGAGCAGTTCTTC. It codes for CASSGRTALSSYNEQFF.

The V gene is TRBV7-9, the J gene TRBJ2-7, with 11 nucleotides matching TRBD1. The CDR3 totals 14 residues. Germline V gene lookup returns CDR1 SEHNR and CDR2 FQNEAQ (reference sequence). Trimming removed 4 bases from V and 4 bases from J; junction bases left unmatched: 3. In nucleotides, the CDR3 is TGTGCCAGCAGCTCAGGGACAGGGGGGTACGAGCAGTACTTC. It translates to CASSSGTGGYEQYF.

This chain joins TRBV7-9 and TRBJ1-5; D gene unclear. Germline V gene data show CDR1 as SEHNR and CDR2 as FQNEAQ (reference sequence). The germline V and J ends were trimmed by 4 bases and 2 bases, with 18 bases remaining between them. This CDR3 has 17 amino acids. CDR3 loop: CASSSPGSVFGNQPQHF. CDR3 coding DNA: TGTGCCAGCAGCTCCCCCGGGTCGGTCTTCGGCAATCAGCCCCAGCATTTT.

The chain combines TRBV9 with TRBJ2-1; 8 bases map to TRBD1. Germline CDR1 and CDR2: SGDLS and YYNGEE. Losses at the gene ends were 0 bases for V and 8 bases for J; bases not matched to a gene: 13. This CDR3 has 17 amino acids. The CDR3 loop is CASSVATGTGIGYEQFF. In nucleotides, the CDR3 is TGTGCCAGCAGCGTAGCTACCGGGACAGGAATAGGCTATGAGCAGTTCTTC.

The rearrangement uses TRBV7-3 and TRBJ2-2, with TRBD2 identical over 10 bases. Germline CDR1 and CDR2: SGHTA and FQGTGA. This CDR3 comprises 17 residues. Trimming took 6 bases from V and 3 from J; bases not matched to a gene: 10. As DNA, the CDR3 is TGTGCCAGCAGTTTTTCCGGGACTAGCGTTCACACCGGGGAGCTGTTTTTT. Residues: CASSFSGTSVHTGELFF.

CDR3 DNA: TGTGCCAGCAGCTCAGGGACAGGGGTCCCTGAAGCTTTCTTT. Translating it yields CASSSGTGVPEAFF. The chain recombines TRBV7-3 with TRBJ1-1; TRBD1 aligns across 10 bases. Germline V gives CDR1 SGHTA, CDR2 FQGTGA. The CDR3 consists of 14 residues. After removal of 4 bases from V and 6 bases from J, the junction contained 5 bases not matched to a gene.

The rearrangement joins TRBV5-1 to TRBJ2-7; 9 bases are a match to TRBD1. This CDR3 contains 15 residues. The germline gives CDR1 SGHRS, CDR2 YFSETQ. The V gene end was trimmed by 4 bases and the J gene end by 7 bases; junction bases not matched to a gene: 12. The CDR3 sequence: CASSTWDRDMGEQYF. The CDR3 coding sequence is TGCGCCAGCAGCACCTGGGACAGGGATATGGGAGAGCAGTACTTC.

J is TRBJ1-1 and V is TRBV18, with D tentatively TRBD1 (5 bases). V was trimmed by 1 base and J by 5 bases, leaving 8 bases between them. Germline-derived CDR1 and CDR2 are KGHSH and LQKENI. The CDR3 is 13 amino acids. The DNA for the CDR3 is TGTGCCAGCTCACCACGGACAAAAACTGAAGCTTTCTTT. Protein: CASSPRTKTEAFF.

The CDR3 nucleotides are TGTGCCAGCAGCTTGACTTTGCGCAATCAGCCCCAGCATTTT. Its protein is CASSLTLRNQPQHF. This rearrangement joins TRBV11-2 to TRBJ1-5; D gene uncertain. The V gene's germline CDR1 is SGHAT and CDR2 FQNNGV. With 3 bases removed from V and 2 bases from J, the gap between germline ends came to 8 bases. The CDR3 totals 14 residues.

This chain links TRBV19 with TRBJ2-4; the match to TRBD1 covers 9 bases. In germline, CDR1 is LNHDA, CDR2 SQIVND (reference sequence). There are 15 residues in the CDR3. With V trimmed by 1 base and J by 6 bases, 4 bases remained unmatched. CDR3 in DNA: TGTGCCAGTAGTATAGCAGGGACAGGGAGAAACATTCAGTACTTC. This encodes CASSIAGTGRNIQYF.

The chain employs TRBV5-6 and TRBJ2-7, with no clear D. The CDR3 runs 13 residues. V lost 3 bases to trimming and J lost 2 bases, with 9 bases between them. The germline V gene has CDR1 SGHDT and CDR2 YYEEEE. CDR3: CASSWQNPYEQYF. The CDR3 region has the DNA TGTGCCAGCAGCTGGCAGAATCCCTACGAGCAGTACTTC.

This clone showed up just once. The chain links TRBV7-8 to TRBJ2-1; D remains ambiguous. The CDR3 covers 11 residues. V dropped 4 bases and J dropped 6 bases, with 4 bases sitting between them. Per the germline V gene, CDR1 is SGHVS and CDR2 is FQNEAQ. The CDR3 loop reads CASSYRNEQFF. Written as DNA, the CDR3 is TGTGCCAGCAGCTATCGCAATGAGCAGTTCTTC.

The chain has TRBV6-1 and TRBJ1-5, with 7 bases identical to TRBD1. This CDR3 is built from 13 residues. The V segment lost 5 bases and the J segment 5 bases; nucleotides outside the gene matches: 3. CDR1 MNHNS and CDR2 SASEGT come from the germline V gene. Here the CDR3 DNA reads TGTGCCAGCAGTCCCAGGGGGGATCAGCCCCAGCATTTT. Translation gives CASSPRGDQPQHF.